What follows is one T cell receptor beta chain and its context. Its target is unknown. Separate cDNA molecules each had unique molecular identifiers attached to them. TCRdb itself ran the 5' RACE reads through MiXCR, one entry per CDR3 protein. The table records some 70,000 distinct CDR3 sequences, 9% to 15% of them present only once. CDR1 and CDR2 from the germline V gene are SEHNR and FQNEAQ (reference sequence). V lost 5 bases to trimming and J lost 13 bases; unmatched junction nucleotides: 5. The CDR3 has 12 amino acids. The data originate from a study of early T cells in non-severe SARS-CoV-2 infection. Study background: Bulk RNA taken from unsorted whole blood was sequenced, leaving chains unpaired.

Study findings and constraints: Anti-spike CD8 specificities were favored by VDJdb matching, whose results missed private and CD4 specificities.

This TCR was sampled from an adult who was a healthcare worker with PCR-confirmed SARS-CoV-2 infection or an uninfected control (not recorded which). Sequenced sample: whole blood. This sequence joins TRBV7-9 and TRBJ1-6; 7 positions match TRBD1. The CDR3 here is CASSIQGGPLHF. The CDR3 DNA reads as TGTGCCAGCAGCATCCAGGGGGGGCCCCTCCACTTT.